The sequence of this T cell receptor beta chain was determined in a study of tumor-infiltrating lymphocytes in primary liver carcinoma. Study background: Stage T1-T3 N0M0 tumors spanned about 4 to 11 cm. Regardless of tissue type, samples showed similar yields of roughly 3.5 to 7.13 million productive TCRbeta reads. Study findings and constraints: Tumors carried a top-250-clone fraction significantly exceeding that of blood (p = 0.039).

To note about this clonotype: Its antigen is unknown. An end of the junction does not agree with germline; a read error may underlie this.

Production of TCR beta cDNA used roughly 480 ng total RNA together with a constant-region primer. Slightly modified ARM-PCR served as the procedure for the TCR beta libraries. These libraries came from three rounds of nested multiplex PCR. In the first two PCR rounds, TRBV1-TRBV30 forward primers were paired with a C-beta reverse primer, and each round lasted around 10 cycles. Each CDR3 protein gets one entry after TCRdb re-called the multiplex PCR reads with MiXCR. The sample comprises around 80,000 distinct CDR3 sequences, under 75% of which are singletons, and roughly 28% rests with the top ten. The source material, 20-30 mg of unsorted bulk tissue, was used to co-extract RNA and DNA. Surgical resection was used to treat these primary liver carcinoma patients. The CDR3 consists of 15 residues. CDR1 is LGHNA, CDR2 YSLEER, per germline.

The TCR comes from a man aged 40-49 years with primary liver carcinoma and hepatitis B virus infection. The chain links TRBV4-3 to TRBJ2-1; 10 bases map to TRBD1. Material for sequencing was tumor-adjacent normal liver tissue. Written as DNA, the CDR3 is TGCGCCAGCAGCGTTCGGGACAGGGGTGTGGATGAACAGTTCTTC. Its protein is CASSVRDRGVDEQFF.